Following are 19 T cell receptor beta chains from one sample sequenced in a study of T cell changes during pregnancy in multiple sclerosis. Profiling relied on immunoSEQ multiplex PCR, and the TCRdb table lists in-frame clones only, not all of them. The table records 80,000 to 130,000 clones, around 93% of them present only once. The material sequenced was peripheral blood, taken before pregnancy. The receptors derive from a female donor with multiple sclerosis, enrolled in a pregnancy study.

This chain uses TRBV6-6 with TRBJ2-7; TRBD2 is a possible D gene (5 bases). The CDR3 runs to 15 residues. Per the germline V gene, CDR1 is MNHNY and CDR2 is SVGAGI (reference sequence). V was trimmed by 5 bases and J by 0 bases, leaving 14 bases between them. DNA for the CDR3: TGTGCCAGCAGTGAGCCGGGAAAAAGCTCCTACGAGCAGTACTTC. It codes for CASSEPGKSSYEQYF.

This chain connects TRBV27 to TRBJ2-7, with D perhaps matching TRBD1 (5 bases). Germline lookup yields CDR1 MNHEY and CDR2 SMNVEV (reference sequence). The CDR3 consists of 13 residues. The V and J ends lost 6 bases and 3 bases respectively, with 12 bases between them. CDR3 in amino acids: CASSYGQYYEQYF. CDR3 nucleotides: TGTGCCAGCAGCTACGGACAATACTACGAGCAGTACTTC.

This chain connects TRBV5-1 to TRBJ2-7, with 10 bases identical to TRBD1. The CDR3 runs to 17 residues. Germline CDR1 is SGHRS and CDR2 is YFSETQ. The ends lost 3 bases at V and 0 bases at J; junction bases unmatched: 9. As DNA, the CDR3 is TGCGCCAGCAGCTGGAAGGGTGGGACAGGGGTCTCCTACGAGCAGTACTTC. This sequence encodes CASSWKGGTGVSYEQYF.

With respect to this clone: Other DNA sequences in the same sample also yield this CDR3. V is TRBV27 and J is TRBJ2-7; D remains ambiguous. Germline CDR1 MNHEY, CDR2 SMNVEV (reference sequence). With 4 bases removed from V and 4 bases from J, the gap between germline ends came to 5 bases. The CDR3 sequence is 11 residues long. CDR3 coding DNA: TGTGCCAGCAGTTCCGGTTACGAGCAGTACTTC. Residues: CASSSGYEQYF.

The chain is built from TRBV14 and TRBJ2-3, with D possibly being TRBD1 (6 bases). CDR1 is SGHDN, CDR2 FVKESK, per germline. The CDR3 contains 18 residues. V lost 4 bases and J 0 bases, leaving 20 bases between the germline ends. The CDR3 sequence: CASSLTGRHYTSTDTQYF. The CDR3 DNA reads as TGTGCCAGCAGCCTGACAGGTCGTCACTATACTAGCACAGATACGCAGTATTTT.

The rearrangement links TRBV21-1 to TRBJ1-3. TRBV21-1 is noted as a pseudogene. The CDR3 has 14 residues. The CDR3 sequence is CASPAGVSGNTIYF. In DNA form, the CDR3 reads TGTGCCAGCCCGGCCGGGGTATCCGGAAACACCATATATTTT.

The gene calls are TRBV11-2 and TRBJ2-7; possibly TRBD1 for D (6 bases). V shed 5 bases and J shed 3 bases, with 11 bases lying between them. Looked up from germline, CDR1 is SGHAT and CDR2 is FQNNGV. CDR3 length equals 13 residues. The DNA of the CDR3 is TGTGCCAGCAGCCCTATGGACAGCTACGAGCAGTACTTC. Translating gives CASSPMDSYEQYF.

The V gene is TRBV4-2, the J gene TRBJ1-2; D gene ambiguous. This CDR3 is built from 14 residues. Germline values: CDR1 LGHNA, CDR2 YNFKEQ. The ends were cut back, 3 bases at V and 7 bases at J, with 15 bases in the middle. CDR3 region: CASSQAQTRVGYTF. The DNA of the CDR3 is TGTGCCAGCAGCCAGGCCCAGACGAGGGTTGGCTACACCTTC.

This clone was picked up one time. The chain uses TRBV19 and TRBJ1-5; perhaps TRBD1 as D (6 bases). V was shortened by 6 bases and J by 2 bases, with 8 bases between the two germline ends. The CDR3 runs to 13 residues. The germline V gene has CDR1 LNHDA and CDR2 SQIVND (reference sequence). This CDR3 is CASSRQGNQPQHF. The CDR3 nucleotides are TGTGCCAGTAGCCGACAGGGCAATCAGCCCCAGCATTTT.

The chain uses TRBV21-1 and TRBJ2-7; TRBD1, as called in the table, went unchecked against the DNA. TRBV21-1 is labeled a pseudogene. This CDR3 has 15 residues. CDR3 DNA: TGTGCCAGCAGCAAAGAGGCGGGCAGGGGCCACGAGCAGTACTTC. Protein: CASSKEAGRGHEQYF.

This sequence joins TRBV7-9 and TRBJ1-1; 8 bases agree with TRBD1. The CDR3 length is 16 residues. Germline V gene data show CDR1 as SEHNR and CDR2 as FQNEAQ (reference sequence). V shed 5 bases and J 0 bases; nucleotides not matched to a gene: 8. The CDR3 DNA reads TGTGCCAGCAGCGCCGACAGGGGATCCTTGAACACTGAAGCTTTCTTT. Its protein is CASSADRGSLNTEAFF.

The V and J genes are TRBV29-1 and TRBJ2-3, with TRBD1 identical over 9 bases. Germline V lookup: CDR1 SQVTM, CDR2 ANQGSEA. Germline trimming cut 7 bases from V and 5 bases from J; bases unmatched to any gene: 10. CDR3 length equals 14 residues. CDR3 in amino acids: CSASTGGEGDTQYF. The CDR3 coding sequence is TGCAGCGCCTCCACAGGGGGCGAGGGAGATACGCAGTATTTT.

V and J are TRBV11-3 and TRBJ2-5; TRBD1 agrees at 7 bases. Trimming removed 1 base from V and 1 base from J; junction bases left unmatched: 0. Germline lookup yields CDR1 SGHNT and CDR2 YENEEA. The length of the CDR3 is 14 residues. The CDR3 sequence: CASSLAGGQETQYF. The CDR3 DNA follows: TGTGCCAGCAGCTTAGCAGGGGGCCAAGAGACCCAGTACTTC. The full variable domain, completed using reference TRBV11-3 and TRBJ2-5, is EAGVVQSPRYKIIEKKQPVAFWCNPISGHNTLYWYLQNLGQGPELLIRYENEEAVDDSQLPKDRFSAERLKGVDSTLKIQPAELGDSAVYLCASSLAGGQETQYFGPGTRLLVL.

V gene TRBV13 combines with J gene TRBJ2-7; D possibly corresponds to TRBD2 (5 bases). The CDR3 consists of 13 residues. The germline CDR1 and CDR2 sequences are PRHDT and FYEKMQ (reference sequence). Trimming took 6 bases from V and 1 from J, leaving 10 bases between them. CDR3 residues: CASREAPSYEQYF. The DNA for the CDR3 is TGTGCCAGCAGGGAGGCCCCTTCCTACGAGCAGTACTTC.

The V gene is TRBV7-2, the J gene TRBJ2-1; the D is unclear. From germline, CDR1 is SGHTA and CDR2 FQGNSA. This CDR3 region has 13 residues. The V gene lost 3 bases and the J gene lost 9 bases, with 12 bases spanning the gap. CDR3 nucleotides: TGTGCCAGCAGCTTCTCCTTAGCTGGTGAGCAGTTCTTC. Translating it yields CASSFSLAGEQFF.

The rearrangement joins TRBV5-6 to TRBJ2-5, with D possibly being TRBD1 (6 bases). V dropped 2 bases and J dropped 5 bases, with 19 bases sitting between them. The CDR3 is 16 residues long. Germline-derived CDR1 and CDR2 are SGHDT and YYEEEE. In DNA, the CDR3 is TGTGCCAGCAGCTTCTCGCCAGGGGCGAATCAGGAGACCCAGTACTTC. It specifies CASSFSPGANQETQYF. The full variable domain, completed using reference TRBV5-6 and TRBJ2-5, is DAGVTQSPTHLIKTRGQQVTLRCSPKSGHDTVSWYQQALGQGPQFIFQYYEEEERQRGNFPDRFSGHQFPNYSSELNVNALLLGDSALYLCASSFSPGANQETQYFGPGTRLLVL.

The rearrangement joins TRBV19 to TRBJ2-5; D ambiguous. The V and J ends lost 5 bases and 0 bases respectively, with 4 bases between them. The CDR3 consists of 12 residues. Germline V gene data show CDR1 as LNHDA and CDR2 as SQIVND (reference sequence). The CDR3 DNA sequence: TGTGCCAGTAGTCCTAACCAAGAGACCCAGTACTTC. This codes for CASSPNQETQYF.

This clone was recorded once. The rearrangement uses TRBV4-1 and TRBJ1-2; D unclear. Germline V CDR1 and CDR2: MGHRA, YSYEKL. The CDR3 totals 15 residues. The V and J ends lost 2 bases and 0 bases respectively, with 10 bases between them. CDR3 in amino acids: CASSQTAGANYGYTF. Here the CDR3 DNA reads TGCGCCAGCAGCCAAACCGCAGGCGCTAACTATGGCTACACCTTC.

The chain uses TRBV10-3 and TRBJ1-2, with 11 bases matching TRBD1. The CDR3 sequence is 13 residues long. The ends lost 4 bases at V and 6 bases at J; junction bases unmatched: 1. Germline V gene data show CDR1 as ENHRY and CDR2 as SYGVKD. CDR3 region: CAISGTGGNGYTF. CDR3 sequence (DNA): TGTGCCATCAGTGGGACAGGGGGCAATGGCTACACCTTC.